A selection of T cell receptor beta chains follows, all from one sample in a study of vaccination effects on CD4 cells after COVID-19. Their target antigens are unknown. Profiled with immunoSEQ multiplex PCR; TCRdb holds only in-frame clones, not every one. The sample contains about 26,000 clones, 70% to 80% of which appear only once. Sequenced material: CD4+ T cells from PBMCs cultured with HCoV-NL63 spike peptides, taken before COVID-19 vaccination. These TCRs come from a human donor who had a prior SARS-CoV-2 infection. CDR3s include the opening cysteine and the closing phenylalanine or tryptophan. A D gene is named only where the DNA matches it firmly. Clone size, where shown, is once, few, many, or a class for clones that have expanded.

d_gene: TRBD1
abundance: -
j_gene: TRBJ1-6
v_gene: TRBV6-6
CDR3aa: CASRAGQAINSPLHF
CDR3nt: TGTGCCAGCAGAGCGGGACAGGCAATTAATTCACCCCTCCACTTT

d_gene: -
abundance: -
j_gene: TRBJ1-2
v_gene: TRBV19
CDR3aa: CASTQGGGGYGYTF
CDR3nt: TGTGCCAGTACCCAAGGGGGTGGCGGCTATGGCTACACCTTC

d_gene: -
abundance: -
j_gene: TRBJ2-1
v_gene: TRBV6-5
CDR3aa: CASSLRGEQFF
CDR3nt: TGTGCCAGCTCCCTTCGGGGTGAGCAGTTCTTC

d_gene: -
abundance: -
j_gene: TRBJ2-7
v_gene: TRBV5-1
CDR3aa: CASSPDRSSYEQYF
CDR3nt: TGCGCCAGCAGCCCGGATAGGAGCTCCTACGAGCAGTACTTC

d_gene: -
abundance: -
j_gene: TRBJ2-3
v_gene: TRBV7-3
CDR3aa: CASSLSRGGVLTDTQYF
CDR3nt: TGTGCCAGCAGCTTAAGTCGCGGCGGGGTTTTGACAGATACGCAGTATTTT

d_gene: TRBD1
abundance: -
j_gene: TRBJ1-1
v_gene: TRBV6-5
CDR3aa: CASSPRQGVAFF
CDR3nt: TGTGCCAGCAGTCCTCGACAGGGCGTAGCTTTCTTT

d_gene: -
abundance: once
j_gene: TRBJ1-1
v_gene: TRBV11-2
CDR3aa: CASSLQLGFGTEAFF
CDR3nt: TGTGCCAGCAGCTTACAACTTGGGTTTGGCACTGAAGCTTTCTTT

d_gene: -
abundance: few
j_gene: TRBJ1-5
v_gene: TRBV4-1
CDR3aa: CASSDGQMDQPQHF
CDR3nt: TGCGCCAGCAGCGATGGACAGATGGATCAGCCCCAGCATTTT

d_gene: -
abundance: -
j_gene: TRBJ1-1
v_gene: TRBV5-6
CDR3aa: CASSLGTNTEAFF
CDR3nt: TGTGCCAGCAGCTTGGGGACAAACACTGAAGCTTTCTTT

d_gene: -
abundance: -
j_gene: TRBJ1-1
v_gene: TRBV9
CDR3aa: CASSVDSGPLGTEAFF
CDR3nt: TGTGCCAGCAGCGTAGACTCCGGCCCCTTGGGCACTGAAGCTTTCTTT

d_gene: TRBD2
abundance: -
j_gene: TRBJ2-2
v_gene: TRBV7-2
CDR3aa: CASTWTSWNTGELFF
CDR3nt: TGTGCCAGCACTTGGACTAGCTGGAACACCGGGGAGCTGTTTTTT

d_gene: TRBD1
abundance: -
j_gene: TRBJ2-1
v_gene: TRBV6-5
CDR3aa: CASSYSNRGNEQFF
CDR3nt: TGTGCCAGCAGTTACTCGAACAGGGGCAATGAGCAGTTCTTC

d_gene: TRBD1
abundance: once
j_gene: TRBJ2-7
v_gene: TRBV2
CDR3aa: CAATGGLSYEQYF
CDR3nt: TGTGCCGCGACAGGGGGGCTCTCCTACGAGCAGTACTTC

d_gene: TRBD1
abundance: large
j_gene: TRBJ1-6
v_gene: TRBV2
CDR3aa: CASRGDRAGNSPLHF
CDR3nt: TGTGCCAGCAGGGGAGACAGGGCTGGTAATTCACCCCTCCACTTT

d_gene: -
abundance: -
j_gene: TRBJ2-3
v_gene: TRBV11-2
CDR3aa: CASSSGRPISTDTQYF
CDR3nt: TGTGCCAGCAGCTCAGGGAGACCTATAAGCACAGATACGCAGTATTTT

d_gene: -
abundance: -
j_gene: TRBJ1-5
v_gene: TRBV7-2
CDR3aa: CASSFVTRGGQPQHF
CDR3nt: TGTGCCAGCAGCTTCGTTACCAGGGGTGGCCAGCCCCAGCATTTT

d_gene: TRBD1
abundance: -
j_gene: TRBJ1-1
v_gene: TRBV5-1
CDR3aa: CASTQGEHFEAFF
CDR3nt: TGCGCCAGCACTCAGGGGGAACACTTTGAAGCTTTCTTT

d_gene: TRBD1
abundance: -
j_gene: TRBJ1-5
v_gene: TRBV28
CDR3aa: CASRGTGTDRNQPQHF
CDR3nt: TGTGCCAGCAGAGGTACCGGGACAGACAGAAATCAGCCCCAGCATTTT

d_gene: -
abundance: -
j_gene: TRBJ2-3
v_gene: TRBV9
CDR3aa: CASSVEGGGLSTDTQYF
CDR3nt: TGTGCCAGCAGCGTAGAGGGAGGGGGACTGAGCACAGATACGCAGTATTTT

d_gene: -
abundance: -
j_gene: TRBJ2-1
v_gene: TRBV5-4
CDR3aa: CASSSAVQLSEQFF
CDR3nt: TGTGCCAGCAGCTCGGCTGTTCAGTTATCTGAGCAGTTCTTC

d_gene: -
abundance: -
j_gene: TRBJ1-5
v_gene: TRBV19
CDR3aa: CASSRTAGLNSNQPQHF
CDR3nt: TGTGCCAGTAGCCGTACGGCCGGCTTGAATAGCAATCAGCCCCAGCATTTT

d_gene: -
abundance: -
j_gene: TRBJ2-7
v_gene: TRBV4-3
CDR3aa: CASSQEYGGGFYEQYF
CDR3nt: TGCGCCAGCAGCCAAGAGTACGGGGGCGGGTTTTACGAGCAGTACTTC

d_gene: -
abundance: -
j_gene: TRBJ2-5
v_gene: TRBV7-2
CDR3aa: CASSLQETQYF
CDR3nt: TGTGCCAGCAGCTTACAAGAGACCCAGTACTTC

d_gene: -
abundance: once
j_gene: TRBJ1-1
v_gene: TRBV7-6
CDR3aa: CASSSSPSQGITEAFF
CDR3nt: TGTGCCAGCAGCTCCTCACCGTCCCAGGGGATAACTGAAGCTTTCTTT

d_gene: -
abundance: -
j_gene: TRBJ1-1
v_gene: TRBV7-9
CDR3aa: CASSLGGWGTEAFF
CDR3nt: TGTGCCAGCAGCTTAGGAGGTTGGGGCACTGAAGCTTTCTTT

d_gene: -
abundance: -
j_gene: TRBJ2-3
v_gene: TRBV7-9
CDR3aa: CASSLDWDTDTQYF
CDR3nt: TGTGCCAGCAGCTTAGACTGGGACACAGATACGCAGTATTTT

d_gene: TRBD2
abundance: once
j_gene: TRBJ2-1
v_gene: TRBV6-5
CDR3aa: CASRLAGVSYNEQFF
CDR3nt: TGTGCCAGCAGATTAGCGGGAGTTTCCTACAATGAGCAGTTCTTC

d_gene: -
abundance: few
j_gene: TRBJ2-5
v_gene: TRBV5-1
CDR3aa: CASSLLTGQETQYF
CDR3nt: TGCGCCAGCAGCTTACTGACAGGCCAAGAGACCCAGTACTTC

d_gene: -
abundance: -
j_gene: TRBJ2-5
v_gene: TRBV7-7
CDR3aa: CASSLAVRRTQYF
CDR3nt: TGTGCTAGCAGCTTAGCGGTCCGCCGGACCCAGTACTTC

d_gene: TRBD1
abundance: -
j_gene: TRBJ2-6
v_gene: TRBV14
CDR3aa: CASSYGQGPSSGANVLTF
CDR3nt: TGTGCCAGCAGCTACGGACAGGGGCCGAGCTCTGGGGCCAACGTCCTGACTTTC

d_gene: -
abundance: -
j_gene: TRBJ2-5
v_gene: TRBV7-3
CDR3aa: CASSLLSGTSRGTQYF
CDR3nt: TGTGCCAGCAGCTTACTCTCCGGGACATCCAGAGGGACCCAGTACTTC

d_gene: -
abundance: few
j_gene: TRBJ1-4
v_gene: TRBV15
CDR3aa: CATSIRRATNEKLFF
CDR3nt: TGTGCCACCAGCATTCGGCGGGCAACTAATGAAAAACTGTTTTTT

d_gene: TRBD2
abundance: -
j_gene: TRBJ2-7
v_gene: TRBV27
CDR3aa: CASSPRTGGSYEQYF
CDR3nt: TGTGCCAGCAGTCCCCGGACGGGGGGCTCCTACGAGCAGTACTTC

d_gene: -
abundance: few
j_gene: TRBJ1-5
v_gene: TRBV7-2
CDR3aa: CASSSSWEQPQHF
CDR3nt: TGTGCCAGCAGCTCCTCCTGGGAGCAGCCCCAGCATTTT

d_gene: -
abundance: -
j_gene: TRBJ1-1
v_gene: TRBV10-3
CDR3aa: CAISESGRGEATEAFF
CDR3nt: TGTGCCATCAGTGAGTCCGGGAGGGGAGAGGCCACTGAAGCTTTCTTT

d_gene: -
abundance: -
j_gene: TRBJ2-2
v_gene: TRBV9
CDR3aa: CASSTRTAPNGELFF
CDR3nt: TGTGCCAGCAGCACCCGTACAGCGCCGAACGGGGAGCTGTTTTTT

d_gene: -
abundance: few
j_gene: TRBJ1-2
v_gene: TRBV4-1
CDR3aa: CASSQAHSIYGYTF
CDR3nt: TGCGCCAGCAGCCAAGCGCACAGTATCTATGGCTACACCTTC

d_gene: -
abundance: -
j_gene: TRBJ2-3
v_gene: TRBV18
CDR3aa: CASSRDTGPDTDTQYF
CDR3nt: TGTGCCAGCTCGAGGGATACAGGGCCCGACACAGATACGCAGTATTTT

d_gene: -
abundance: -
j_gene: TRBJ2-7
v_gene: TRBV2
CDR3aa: CASSHGGGTRYEQYF
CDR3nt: TGTGCCAGCAGCCACGGAGGGGGGACTCGCTACGAGCAGTACTTC